This note documents a single TCR beta chain sequence. Method: immunoSEQ multiplex PCR; TCRdb's copy keeps in-frame clones and lacks some. The profile covers roughly 250,000 clones, with around nine tenths appearing a single time and approximately 2% taken by the ten largest. V shed 1 base and J 6 bases; nucleotides not matched to a gene: 7. The CDR3 extends over 16 amino acids. The germline V gene has CDR1 LGHDT and CDR2 YNNKEL (reference sequence). This sample was taken from a study of blood T cell repertoires in COVID-19. The chain uses TRBV3-1 (or the pseudogene TRBV3-2) and TRBJ2-2; 8 nucleotides line up with TRBD2. The specimen sequenced was PBMCs or T cells enriched from blood (not recorded which). The receptor's source is a woman under 30 who had recovered from COVID-19. CDR3 sequence: CASSQAGTRSSGELFF. The CDR3 nucleotides are TGTGCCAGCAGCCAAGCCGGGACTAGGTCCTCCGGGGAGCTGTTTTTT.